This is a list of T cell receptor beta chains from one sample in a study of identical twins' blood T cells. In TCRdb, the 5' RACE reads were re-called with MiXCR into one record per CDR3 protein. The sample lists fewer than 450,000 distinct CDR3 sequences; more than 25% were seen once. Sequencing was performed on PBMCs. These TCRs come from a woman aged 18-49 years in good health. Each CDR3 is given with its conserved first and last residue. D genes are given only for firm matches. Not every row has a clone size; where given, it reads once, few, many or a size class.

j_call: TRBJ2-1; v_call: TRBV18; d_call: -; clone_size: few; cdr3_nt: TGTGCCAGCTCACCAACAACCTACAATGAGCAGTTCTTC; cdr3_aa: CASSPTTYNEQFF
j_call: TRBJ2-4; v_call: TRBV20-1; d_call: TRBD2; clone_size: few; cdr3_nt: TGCAGTGCTGGGGGGGGAGCCAAAAACATTCAGTACTTC; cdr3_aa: CSAGGGAKNIQYF
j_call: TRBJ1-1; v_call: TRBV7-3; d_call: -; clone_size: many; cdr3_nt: TGTGCCAGCAGCGCCCAGACAGTTACTGAAGCTTTCTTT; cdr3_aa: CASSAQTVTEAFF
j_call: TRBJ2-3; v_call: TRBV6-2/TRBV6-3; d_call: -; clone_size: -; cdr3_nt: TGTGCCAGCAGTTATTTAGGACTACCCACAGATACGCAGTATTTT; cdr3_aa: CASSYLGLPTDTQYF
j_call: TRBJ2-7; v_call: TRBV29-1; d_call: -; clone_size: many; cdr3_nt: TGCAGCGTTCTAACAGCGGATAGCTCCTACGAGCAGTACTTC; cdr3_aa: CSVLTADSSYEQYF
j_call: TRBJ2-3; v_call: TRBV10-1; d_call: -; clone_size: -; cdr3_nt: TGCGCCAGCAGTGAGAGTTTTACAGATACGCAGTATTTT; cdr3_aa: CASSESFTDTQYF
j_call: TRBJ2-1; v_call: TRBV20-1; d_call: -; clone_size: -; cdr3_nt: TGCAGTTCCGGGTACTCCTCCTACAATGAGCAGTTCTTC; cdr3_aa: CSSGYSSYNEQFF
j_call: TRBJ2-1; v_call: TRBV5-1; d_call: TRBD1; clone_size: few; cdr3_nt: TGCGCCAGCACCCCAGGGGGTACCAACAATGAGCAGTTCTTC; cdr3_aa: CASTPGGTNNEQFF
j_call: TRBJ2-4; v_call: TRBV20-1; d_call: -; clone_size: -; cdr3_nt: TGCAGTGCTAGAGATCCGGCAGACGGGATGGCCAAAAACATTCAGTACTTC; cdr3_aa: CSARDPADGMAKNIQYF
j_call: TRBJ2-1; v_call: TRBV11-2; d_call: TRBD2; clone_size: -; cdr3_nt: TGTGCCAGCAGCCAAATTAGCGGGAGGGCTAAGATTGAGCAGTTCTTC; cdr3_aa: CASSQISGRAKIEQFF
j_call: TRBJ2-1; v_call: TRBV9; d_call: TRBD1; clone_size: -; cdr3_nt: TGTGCCAGCAGCTTGCGGACAGGTTACAATGAGCAGTTCTTC; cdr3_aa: CASSLRTGYNEQFF
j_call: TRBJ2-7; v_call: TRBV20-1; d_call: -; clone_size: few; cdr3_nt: TGCAGTGCTTTGTCACTATTAACCTCCTACGAGCAGTACTTC; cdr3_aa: CSALSLLTSYEQYF
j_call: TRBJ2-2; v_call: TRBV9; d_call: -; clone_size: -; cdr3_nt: TGTGCCAGCAGCGTTTTCCAGTACACCGGGGAGCTGTTTTTT; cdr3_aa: CASSVFQYTGELFF
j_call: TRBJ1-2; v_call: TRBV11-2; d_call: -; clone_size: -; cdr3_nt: TGTGCGGTCCAGGAGGAGGGCTATGGCTACACCTTC; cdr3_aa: CAVQEEGYGYTF
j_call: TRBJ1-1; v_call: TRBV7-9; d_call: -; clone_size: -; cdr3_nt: TGTGCCAGCCAACGACAATCGAACACTGAAGCTTTCTTT; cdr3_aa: CASQRQSNTEAFF
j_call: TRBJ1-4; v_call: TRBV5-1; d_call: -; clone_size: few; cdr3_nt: TGCGCCAGCAGCTTGGCCTCCGTCCCGGGGGCCGCTAATGAAAAACTGTTTTTT; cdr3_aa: CASSLASVPGAANEKLFF
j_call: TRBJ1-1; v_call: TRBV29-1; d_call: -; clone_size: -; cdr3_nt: TGCAGCGTTGCACCACAGGGTGTGAACACTGAAGCTTTCTTT; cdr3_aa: CSVAPQGVNTEAFF
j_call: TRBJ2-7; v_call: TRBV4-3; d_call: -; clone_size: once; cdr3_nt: TGCGCCAGCATCCCTTACACGAGCTCCTACGAGCAGCACTTC; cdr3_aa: CASIPYTSSYEQHF
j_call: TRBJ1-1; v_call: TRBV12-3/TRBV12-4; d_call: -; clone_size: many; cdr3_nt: TGTGCCAGCAGTTCGACGAGTACTGAAGCTTTCTTT; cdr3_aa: CASSSTSTEAFF
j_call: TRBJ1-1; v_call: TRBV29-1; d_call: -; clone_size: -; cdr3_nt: TGCAGCGTTGCGAATCACGGTGAAGCTTTCTTT; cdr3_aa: CSVANHGEAFF
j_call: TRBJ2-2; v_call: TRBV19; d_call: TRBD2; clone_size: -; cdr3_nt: TGTGCCAGTAGTATGACTAGCGGCTTATCTAACACCGTGGAGCTGTTTTTT; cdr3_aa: CASSMTSGLSNTVELFF
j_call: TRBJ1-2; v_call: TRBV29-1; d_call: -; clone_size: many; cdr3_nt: TGCAGCGTTGAAGATCCGGAGACATTTGGCTACACCTTC; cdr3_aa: CSVEDPETFGYTF
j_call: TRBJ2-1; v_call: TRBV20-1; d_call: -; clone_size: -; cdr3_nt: TGCAGTGCGCGAAAGTACAATGAGCAGTTCTTC; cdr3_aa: CSARKYNEQFF
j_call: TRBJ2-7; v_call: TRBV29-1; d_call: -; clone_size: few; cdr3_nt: TGCAGCGTTGTTTCGGTCCGAGGGAGGTACGAGCAGTACTTC; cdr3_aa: CSVVSVRGRYEQYF
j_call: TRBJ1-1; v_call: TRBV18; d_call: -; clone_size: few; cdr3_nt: TGTGCCAGCTCACTCACGAGCAGGTTGTTGAACACTGAAGCTTTCTTT; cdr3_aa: CASSLTSRLLNTEAFF
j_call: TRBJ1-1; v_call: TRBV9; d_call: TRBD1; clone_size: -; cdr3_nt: TGTGCCAGCAGCCCCAGACAGGGAACTGAAGCTTTCTTT; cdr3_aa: CASSPRQGTEAFF
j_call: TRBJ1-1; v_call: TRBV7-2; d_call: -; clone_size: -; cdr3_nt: TGTGCCAGCAGCTTAGATTGGTTTGGTTACACTGAAGCTTTCTTT; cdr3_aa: CASSLDWFGYTEAFF
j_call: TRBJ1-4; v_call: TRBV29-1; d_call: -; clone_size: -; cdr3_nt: TGCAGCGCTAAACGGGACATAAGTGAAAAACTGTTTTTT; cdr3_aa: CSAKRDISEKLFF
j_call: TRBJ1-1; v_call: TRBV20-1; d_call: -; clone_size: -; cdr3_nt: TGCAGTGCTAGAGTCAGGGGAACGAACACTGAAGCTTTCTTT; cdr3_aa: CSARVRGTNTEAFF
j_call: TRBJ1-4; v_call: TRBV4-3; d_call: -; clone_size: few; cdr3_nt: TGCGCCAGCAGCCAAGATTGGGGCGCCCAGCGAAAACTGTTTTTT; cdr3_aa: CASSQDWGAQRKLFF
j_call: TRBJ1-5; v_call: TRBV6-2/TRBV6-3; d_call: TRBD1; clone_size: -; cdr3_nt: TGTGCCAGCAGTAAGACAGGGGGAAACAATCAGCCCCAGCATTTT; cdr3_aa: CASSKTGGNNQPQHF
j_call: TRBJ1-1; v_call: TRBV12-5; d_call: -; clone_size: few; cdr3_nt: TGTGCTAGTGGCCCAAGCACTGAAGCTTTCTTT; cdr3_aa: CASGPSTEAFF
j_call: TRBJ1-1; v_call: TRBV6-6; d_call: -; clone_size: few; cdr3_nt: TGTGCCAGCAGTTACTTTCTTAACACTGAAGCTTTCTTT; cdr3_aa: CASSYFLNTEAFF
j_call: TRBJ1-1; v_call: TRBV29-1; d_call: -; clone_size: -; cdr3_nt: TGCAGCGTTGAAGACCGTTTTAAGACAGCGAACACTGAAGCTTTCTTT; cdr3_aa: CSVEDRFKTANTEAFF
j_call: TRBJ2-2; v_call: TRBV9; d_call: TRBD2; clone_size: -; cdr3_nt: TGTGCCAGCAGCCCGGGGGGGACTGCGAACACCGGGGAGCTGTTTTTT; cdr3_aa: CASSPGGTANTGELFF
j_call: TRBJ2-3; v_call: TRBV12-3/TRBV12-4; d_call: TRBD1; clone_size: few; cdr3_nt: TGTGCCAGCGGCTTCTTCGGACAGGGAACAGATACGCAGTATTTT; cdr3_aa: CASGFFGQGTDTQYF
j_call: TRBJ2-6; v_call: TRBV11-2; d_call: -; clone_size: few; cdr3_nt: TGTGCCAGCAGCTTAGCTCCGAACGTCCTGACTTTC; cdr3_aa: CASSLAPNVLTF
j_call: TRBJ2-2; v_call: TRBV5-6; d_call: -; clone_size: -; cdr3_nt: TGTGCCAGCAGCTCTCAGAAGAACTACGTCGGGGAGCTGTTTTTT; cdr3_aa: CASSSQKNYVGELFF
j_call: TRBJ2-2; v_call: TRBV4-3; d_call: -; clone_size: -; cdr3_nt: TGCGCCAGCAGCCAAGACGTGAACACCGGGGAGCTGTTTTTT; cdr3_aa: CASSQDVNTGELFF
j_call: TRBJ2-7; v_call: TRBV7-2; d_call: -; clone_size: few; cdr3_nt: TGTGCCAGCAGCTTCGTCTTGTACGAGCAGTACTTC; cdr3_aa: CASSFVLYEQYF
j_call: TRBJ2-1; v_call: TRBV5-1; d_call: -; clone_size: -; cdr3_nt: TGCGCCAGCAGCTTGGCCCTAGCTTACGATGAGCAGTTCTTC; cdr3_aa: CASSLALAYDEQFF
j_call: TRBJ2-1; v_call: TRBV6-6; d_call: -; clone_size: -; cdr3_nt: TGTGCCAGCACCTTCGACAGGGAGCAGTTCTTC; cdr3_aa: CASTFDREQFF
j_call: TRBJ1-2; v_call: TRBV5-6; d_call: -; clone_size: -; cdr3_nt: TGTGCCAGCAGCTTTGATCGGCGAGACTATGGCTACACCTTC; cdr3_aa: CASSFDRRDYGYTF
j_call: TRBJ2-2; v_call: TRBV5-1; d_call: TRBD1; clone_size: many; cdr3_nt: TGCGCCAGCAGCCCAAGACAGGGTGGCACCGGGGAGCTGTTTTTT; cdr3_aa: CASSPRQGGTGELFF
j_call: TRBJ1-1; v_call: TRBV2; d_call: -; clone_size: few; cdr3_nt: TGTGCCAGTGCGGACGGAAACACTGAAGCTTTCTTT; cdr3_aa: CASADGNTEAFF
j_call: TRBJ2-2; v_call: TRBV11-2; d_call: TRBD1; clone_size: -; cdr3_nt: TGTGCCAGCAGCTTAGGCCGGGACAGGGGTTATCGGGAGCTGTTTTTT; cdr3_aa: CASSLGRDRGYRELFF
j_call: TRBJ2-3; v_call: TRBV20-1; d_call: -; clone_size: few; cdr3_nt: TGCAGTGCTCACCTGGAAGATACGCAGTATTTT; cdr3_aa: CSAHLEDTQYF
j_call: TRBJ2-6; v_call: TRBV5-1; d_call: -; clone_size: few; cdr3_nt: TGCGCCAGCAGTCCCTCGGGGCCTGGGGCCAACGTCCTGACTTTC; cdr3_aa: CASSPSGPGANVLTF
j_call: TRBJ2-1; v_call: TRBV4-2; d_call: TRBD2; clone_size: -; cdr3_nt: TGTGCCAGCAGCCAAGCGACTAGCGGGATTAGAAATGAGCAGTTTTTC; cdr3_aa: CASSQATSGIRNEQFF
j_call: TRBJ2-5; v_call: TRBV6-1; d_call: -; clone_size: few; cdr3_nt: TGTGCCAGCAGTGAGATGGTTAGGGAGACCCAGTACTTC; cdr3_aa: CASSEMVRETQYF
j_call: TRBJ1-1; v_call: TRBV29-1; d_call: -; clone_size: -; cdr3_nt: TGCAGCGTTGAAGCCCGACCAGGGCTCTGGGACACTGAAGCTTTCTTT; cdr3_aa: CSVEARPGLWDTEAFF
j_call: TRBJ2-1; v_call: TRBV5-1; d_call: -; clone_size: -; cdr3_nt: TGCGCCAGCAGCTCCGGGACTCCCCGCAATGAGCAGTTCTTC; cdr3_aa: CASSSGTPRNEQFF
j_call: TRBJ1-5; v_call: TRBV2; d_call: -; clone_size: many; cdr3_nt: TGTGCCAGCAGTGAATGGGGTCGGCAGGGCAATCAGCCCCAGCATTTT; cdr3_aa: CASSEWGRQGNQPQHF